The entry below describes one T cell receptor beta chain. Antigen specificity is unknown. This entry is derived from a study of identical twins. Study results and limitations: The authors noted that invariant MAIT and iNKT cells could partly confound zero-insertion analyses. Fewer insertions characterized abundant cord blood beta clonotypes, whereas memory repertoires showed none. Without tracking the same donors, conclusions rested on cross-sectional statistical analysis.

The cDNA had a unique molecular identifier and a template-switch universal primer site. TCRdb re-analysed the 5' RACE reads in MiXCR, keeping a single row per CDR3 protein. The sample has 140,000 to 150,000 distinct CDR3 sequences; under 4.5% are singletons. Trimming took off 7 bases at V and 3 bases at J, with 16 bases between the two ends. The CDR3 is 14 residues long. Germline values: CDR1 GTSNPN, CDR2 SVGIG (reference sequence). This clonotype was sampled from a man aged 18 to 29 in good health. This chain links TRBV30 with TRBJ2-1, with a tentative D call TRBD2 (5 bases). Material for sequencing was memory T cells sorted from blood. CDR3: CASKLDLGYNEQFF. Here the CDR3 DNA reads TGTGCCTCTAAACTAGACTTGGGCTACAATGAGCAGTTCTTC.